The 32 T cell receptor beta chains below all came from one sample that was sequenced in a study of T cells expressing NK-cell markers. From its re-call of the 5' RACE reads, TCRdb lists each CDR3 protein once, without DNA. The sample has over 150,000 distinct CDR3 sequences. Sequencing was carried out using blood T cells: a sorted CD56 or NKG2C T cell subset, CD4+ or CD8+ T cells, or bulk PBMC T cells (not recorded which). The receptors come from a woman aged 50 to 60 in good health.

The CDR3 protein is CASSQGLADSYEQYF. The rearrangement uses TRBV14 and TRBJ2-7; TCRdb's assignment of TRBD2 cannot be checked, as there is no DNA. From germline, CDR1 is SGHDN and CDR2 FVKESK. CDR3 length: 15 residues.

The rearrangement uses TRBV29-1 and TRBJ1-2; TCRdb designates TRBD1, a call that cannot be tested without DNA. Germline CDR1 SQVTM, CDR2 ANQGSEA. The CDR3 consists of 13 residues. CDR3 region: CSVLGTDNYGYTF.

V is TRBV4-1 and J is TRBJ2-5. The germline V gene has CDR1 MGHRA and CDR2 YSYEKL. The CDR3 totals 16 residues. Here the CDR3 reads CASSPVWTPGEETQYF.

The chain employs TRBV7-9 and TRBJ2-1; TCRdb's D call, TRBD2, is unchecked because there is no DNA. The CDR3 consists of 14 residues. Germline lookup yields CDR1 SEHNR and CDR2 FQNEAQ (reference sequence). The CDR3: CASSASGRHGEQFF.

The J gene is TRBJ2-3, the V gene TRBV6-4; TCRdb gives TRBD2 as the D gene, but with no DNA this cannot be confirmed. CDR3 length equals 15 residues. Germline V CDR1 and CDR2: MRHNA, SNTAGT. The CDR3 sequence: CASSEVAGSTDTQYF.

CDR3 amino acids: CASRTGSNEQFF. The genes are TRBV2 and TRBJ2-1; without DNA, the TCRdb call of TRBD1 cannot be checked. This CDR3 region has 12 residues. Germline V gene sequence: CDR1 SNHLY, CDR2 FYNNEI.

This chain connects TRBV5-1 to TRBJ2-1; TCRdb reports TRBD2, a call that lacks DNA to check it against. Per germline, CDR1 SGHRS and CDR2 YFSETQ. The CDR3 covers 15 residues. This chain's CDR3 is CASSPSSGQPNEQFF. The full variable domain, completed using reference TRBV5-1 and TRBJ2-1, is KAGVTQTPRYLIKTRGQQVTLSCSPISGHRSVSWYQQTPGQGLQFLFEYFSETQRNKGNFPGRFSGRQFSNSRSEMNVSTLELGDSALYLCASSPSSGQPNEQFFGPGTRLTVL.

The CDR3 loop is CASSYSMDSNYGYTF. The chain uses TRBV6-5 and TRBJ1-2; with no DNA, the TCRdb D assignment of TRBD1 cannot be verified. The length of the CDR3 is 15 residues. Germline lookup yields CDR1 MNHEY and CDR2 SVGAGI.

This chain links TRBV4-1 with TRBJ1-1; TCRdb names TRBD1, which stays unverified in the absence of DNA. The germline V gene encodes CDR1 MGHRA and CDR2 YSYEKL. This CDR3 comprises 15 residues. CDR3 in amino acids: CASSQAGQLYTEAFF.

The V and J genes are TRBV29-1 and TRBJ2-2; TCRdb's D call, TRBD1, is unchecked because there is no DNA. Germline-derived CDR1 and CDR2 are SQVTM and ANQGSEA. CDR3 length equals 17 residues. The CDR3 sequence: CSVVGSRDRGRTGELFF.

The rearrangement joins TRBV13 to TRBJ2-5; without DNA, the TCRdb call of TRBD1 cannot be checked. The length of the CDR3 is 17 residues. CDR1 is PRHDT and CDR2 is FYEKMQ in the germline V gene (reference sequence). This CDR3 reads CASSSDRGRQPQETQYF.

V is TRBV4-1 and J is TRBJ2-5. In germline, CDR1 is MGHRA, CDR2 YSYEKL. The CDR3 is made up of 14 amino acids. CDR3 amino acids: CASSQDLAGDTQYF.

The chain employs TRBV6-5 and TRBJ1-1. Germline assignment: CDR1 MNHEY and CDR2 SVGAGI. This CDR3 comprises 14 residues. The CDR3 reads CASSYGVGHTEAFF.

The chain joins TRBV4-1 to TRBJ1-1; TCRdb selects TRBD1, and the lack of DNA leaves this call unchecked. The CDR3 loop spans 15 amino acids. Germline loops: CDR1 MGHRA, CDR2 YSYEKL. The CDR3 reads CASSQGQRSGTEAFF.

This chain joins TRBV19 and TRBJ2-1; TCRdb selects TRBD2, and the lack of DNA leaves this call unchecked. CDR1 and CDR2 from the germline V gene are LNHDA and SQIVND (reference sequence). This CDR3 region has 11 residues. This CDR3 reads CASRVAGDQFF.

CDR3 loop: CASSQDLGLIGDEQFF. The chain carries TRBV4-1 and TRBJ2-1; lacking DNA, the TRBD1 call made by TCRdb goes unchecked. The CDR3 contains 16 residues. Looked up from germline, CDR1 is MGHRA and CDR2 is YSYEKL.

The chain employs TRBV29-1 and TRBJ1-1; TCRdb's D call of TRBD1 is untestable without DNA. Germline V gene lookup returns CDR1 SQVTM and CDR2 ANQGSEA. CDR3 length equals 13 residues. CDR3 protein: CSVSDRERTEAFF.

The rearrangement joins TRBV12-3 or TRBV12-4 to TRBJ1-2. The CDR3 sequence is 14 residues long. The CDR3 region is CASKAGELTYGYTF.

Here the CDR3 reads CAWRNSDETQYF. The chain combines TRBV30 with TRBJ2-5; as DNA is missing, the TRBD2 call by TCRdb cannot be tested. Germline values: CDR1 GTSNPN, CDR2 SVGIG (reference sequence). CDR3 length equals 12 residues.

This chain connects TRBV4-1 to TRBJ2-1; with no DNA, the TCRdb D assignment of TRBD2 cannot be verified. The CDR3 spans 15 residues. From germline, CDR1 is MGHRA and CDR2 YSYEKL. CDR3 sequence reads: CASSQSRREGNEQFF.

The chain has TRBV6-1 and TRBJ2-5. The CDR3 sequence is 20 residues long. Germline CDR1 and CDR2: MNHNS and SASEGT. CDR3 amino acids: CASSDNRRVAEVLLGETQYF.

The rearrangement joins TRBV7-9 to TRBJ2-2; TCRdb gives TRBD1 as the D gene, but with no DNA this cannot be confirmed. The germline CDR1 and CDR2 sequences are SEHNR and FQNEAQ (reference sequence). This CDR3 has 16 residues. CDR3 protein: CASSPSGTGNTGELFF.

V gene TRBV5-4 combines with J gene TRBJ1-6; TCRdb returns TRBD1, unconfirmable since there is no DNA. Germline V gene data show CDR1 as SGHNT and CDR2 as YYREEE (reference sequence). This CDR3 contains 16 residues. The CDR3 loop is CASSRRGSNYNSPLHF.

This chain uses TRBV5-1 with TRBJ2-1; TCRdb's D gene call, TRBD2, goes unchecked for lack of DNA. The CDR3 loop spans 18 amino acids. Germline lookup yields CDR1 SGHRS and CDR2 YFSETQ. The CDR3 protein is CASSLAPTGTSGNNEQFF.

CDR3 sequence: CSAKLWAPETQYF. The rearrangement links TRBV20-1 to TRBJ2-5. This CDR3 has 13 residues. Germline CDR1 reads DFQATT; CDR2 reads SNEGSKA (reference sequence).

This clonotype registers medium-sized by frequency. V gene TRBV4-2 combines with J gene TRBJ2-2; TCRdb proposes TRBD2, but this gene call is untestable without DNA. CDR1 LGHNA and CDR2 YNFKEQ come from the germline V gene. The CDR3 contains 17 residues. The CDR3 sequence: CASSQDLEGINTGELFF.

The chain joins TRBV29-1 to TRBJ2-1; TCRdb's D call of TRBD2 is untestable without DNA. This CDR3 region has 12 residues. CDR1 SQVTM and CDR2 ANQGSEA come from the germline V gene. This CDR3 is CSAVPSGNEQFF.

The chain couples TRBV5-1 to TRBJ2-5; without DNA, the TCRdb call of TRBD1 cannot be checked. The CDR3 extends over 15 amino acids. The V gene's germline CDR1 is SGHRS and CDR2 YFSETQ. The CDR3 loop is CASSLAVQGRETQYF. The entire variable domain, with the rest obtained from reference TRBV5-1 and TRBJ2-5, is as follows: KAGVTQTPRYLIKTRGQQVTLSCSPISGHRSVSWYQQTPGQGLQFLFEYFSETQRNKGNFPGRFSGRQFSNSRSEMNVSTLELGDSALYLCASSLAVQGRETQYFGPGTRLLVL.

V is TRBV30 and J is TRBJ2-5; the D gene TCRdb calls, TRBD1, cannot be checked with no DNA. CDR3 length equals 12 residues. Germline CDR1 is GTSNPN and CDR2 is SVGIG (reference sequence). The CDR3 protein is CAWSGRAETQYF.

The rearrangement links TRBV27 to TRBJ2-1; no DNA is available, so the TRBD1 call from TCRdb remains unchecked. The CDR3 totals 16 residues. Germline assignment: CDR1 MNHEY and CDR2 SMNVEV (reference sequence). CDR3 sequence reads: CASSSADRGGYNEQFF.

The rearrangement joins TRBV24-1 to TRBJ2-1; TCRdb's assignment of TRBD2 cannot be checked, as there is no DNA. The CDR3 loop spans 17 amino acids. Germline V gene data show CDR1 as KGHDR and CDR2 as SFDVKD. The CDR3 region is CATSDPTLAGGYNEQFF.

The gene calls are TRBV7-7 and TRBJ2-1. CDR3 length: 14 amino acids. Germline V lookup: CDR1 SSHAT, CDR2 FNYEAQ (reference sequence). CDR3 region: CASSPALMADEQFF.